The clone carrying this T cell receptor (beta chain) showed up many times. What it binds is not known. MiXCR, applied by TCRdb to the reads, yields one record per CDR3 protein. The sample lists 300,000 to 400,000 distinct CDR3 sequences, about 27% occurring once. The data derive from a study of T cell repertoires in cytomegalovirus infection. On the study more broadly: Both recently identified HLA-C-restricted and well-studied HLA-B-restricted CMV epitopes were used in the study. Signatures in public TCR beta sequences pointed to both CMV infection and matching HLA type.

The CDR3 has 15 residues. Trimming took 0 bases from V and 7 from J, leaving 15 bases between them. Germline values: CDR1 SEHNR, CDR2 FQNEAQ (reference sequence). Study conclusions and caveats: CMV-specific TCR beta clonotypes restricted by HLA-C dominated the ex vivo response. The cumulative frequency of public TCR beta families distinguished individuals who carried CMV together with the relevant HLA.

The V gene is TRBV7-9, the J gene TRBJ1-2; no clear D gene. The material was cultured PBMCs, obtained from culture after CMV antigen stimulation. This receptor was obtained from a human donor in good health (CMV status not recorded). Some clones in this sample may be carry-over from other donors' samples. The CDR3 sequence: CASSLASRRSLGYTF. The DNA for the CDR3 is TGTGCCAGCAGCTTAGCGAGCAGGCGGTCTCTTGGCTACACCTTC.